This T cell receptor (beta chain) was captured in a study of blood T cell repertoires in COVID-19. The wider study: Two negative PCRs, clearance, or symptom resolution had been documented for recovered Cohort 3 donors.

This table comes from immunoSEQ multiplex PCR, and its TCRdb copy is limited to in-frame clones, with some not included. The sample lists under 300,000 clones; more than 75% were seen once. The CDR3 is 15 amino acids. The ends lost 2 bases at V and 6 bases at J; junction bases unmatched: 8. The germline gives CDR1 MNHEY, CDR2 SVGAGI. The material sequenced was PBMCs or T cells enriched from blood (not recorded which). The source of this sequence is a woman between 55 and 75 years old in a cohort exposed to, infected with or recovered from COVID-19 (not recorded which). V and J are TRBV6-5 and TRBJ1-2; TRBD1 aligns across 8 bases. CDR3 nucleotides: TGTGCCAGCAGTTACCCAGGGGGCGGATTCGATGGCTACACCTTC. The encoded protein is CASSYPGGGFDGYTF.